The TCR beta chain under discussion was sequenced for a study of regulatory and conventional T cells in RAG deficiency. Findings and limits, study-wide: Shannon entropy was markedly lower and Simpson indices higher in RAG-deficient patients than control T-cell subsets.

The CDR3 length is 13 residues. Germline V gene lookup returns CDR1 LNHDA and CDR2 SQIVND (reference sequence). Trimming shortened V by 11 bases and J by 4 bases, and 15 bases separated the two germline ends. Details on this clone: Its antigen is not identified.

Conventional CD4+ T cells were sorted from blood as CD25-low CD127-high cells. Assay used: immunoSEQ multiplex PCR; TCRdb lists only in-frame clones, some missing. Seen here are roughly 45,000 clones, around 89% observed once, and the top ten hold roughly 0.51%. Separately, the same data were catalogued under a study of regulatory T cells. From that second work: Primers: 52 TRBV forward and 13 TRBJ reverse.

The origin of this receptor is a human donor in good health. Material: CD4+ effector T cells sorted from blood. V gene TRBV19 combines with J gene TRBJ1-5; unclear D gene. The CDR3 nucleotides are TGTGCCTCCGGTCGGCAGCCAAATCAGCCCCAGCATTTT. This encodes CASGRQPNQPQHF.